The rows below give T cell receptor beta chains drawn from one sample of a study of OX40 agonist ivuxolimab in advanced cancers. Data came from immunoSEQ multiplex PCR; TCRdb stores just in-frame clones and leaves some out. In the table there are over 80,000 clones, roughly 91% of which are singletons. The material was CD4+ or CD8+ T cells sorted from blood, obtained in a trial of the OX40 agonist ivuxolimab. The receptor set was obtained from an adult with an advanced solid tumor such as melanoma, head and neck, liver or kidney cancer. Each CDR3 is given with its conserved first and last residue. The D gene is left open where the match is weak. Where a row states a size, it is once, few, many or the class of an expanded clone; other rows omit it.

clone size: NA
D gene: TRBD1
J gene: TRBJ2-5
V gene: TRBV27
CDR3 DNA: TGTGCCACCGCGCGGGCAGGGGGTCGAGAGACCCAGTACTTC
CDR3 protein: CATARAGGRETQYF

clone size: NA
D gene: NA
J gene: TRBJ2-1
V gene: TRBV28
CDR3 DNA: TGTGCCAGCAGTTTAGAGTTCGGGGAGCAGTTCTTC
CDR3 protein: CASSLEFGEQFF

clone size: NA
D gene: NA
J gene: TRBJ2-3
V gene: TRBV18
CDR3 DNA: TGTGCCAGCTCGCCTACCGGGACCACAGATACGCAGTATTTT
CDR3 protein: CASSPTGTTDTQYF

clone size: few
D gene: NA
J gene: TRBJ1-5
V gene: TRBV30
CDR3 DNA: TGTGCCTGGAGTTTAGGGGGGATTAGCAATCAGCCCCAGCATTTT
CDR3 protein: CAWSLGGISNQPQHF

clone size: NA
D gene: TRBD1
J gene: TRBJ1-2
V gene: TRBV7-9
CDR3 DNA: TGTGCCAGCAGCTTAGGGACAGGGGAGTATGGCGGCTACACCTTC
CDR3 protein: CASSLGTGEYGGYTF

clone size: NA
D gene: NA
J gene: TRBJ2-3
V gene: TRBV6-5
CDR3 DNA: TGTGCCAGCAGTATACGGGGACGCACAGATACGCAGTATTTT
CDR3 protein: CASSIRGRTDTQYF

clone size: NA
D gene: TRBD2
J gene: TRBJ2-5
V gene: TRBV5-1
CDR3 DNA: TGCGCCAGCAGGCGGGCGGGAGGGCAAGAGACCCAGTACTTC
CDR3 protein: CASRRAGGQETQYF

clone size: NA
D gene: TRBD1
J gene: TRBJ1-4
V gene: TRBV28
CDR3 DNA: TGTGCCAGCAGCCCAGGGGGACTGAATGAAAAACTGTTTTTT
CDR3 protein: CASSPGGLNEKLFF

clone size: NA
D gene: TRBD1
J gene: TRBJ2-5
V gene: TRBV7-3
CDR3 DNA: TGTGCCAGCAGCCCCCATGCCGGCCCCGGGACAGGGCTGAAAGAGACCCAGTACTTC
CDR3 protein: CASSPHAGPGTGLKETQYF

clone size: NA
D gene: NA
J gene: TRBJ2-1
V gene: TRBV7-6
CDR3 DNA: TGTGCCAGCAGCCCGGGAGACAATGAGCAGTTCTTC
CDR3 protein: CASSPGDNEQFF

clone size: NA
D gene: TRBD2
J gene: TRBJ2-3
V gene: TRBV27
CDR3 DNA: TGTGCCAGCAGTTTATCAGGACCCTGGCTAGCGGGAGGACTCACAGATACGCAGTATTTT
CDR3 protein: CASSLSGPWLAGGLTDTQYF

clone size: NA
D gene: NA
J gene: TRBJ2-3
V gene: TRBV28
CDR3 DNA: TGTGCCAGCAGTTTAGGAAGGGGTGACACAGATACGCAGTATTTT
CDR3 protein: CASSLGRGDTDTQYF

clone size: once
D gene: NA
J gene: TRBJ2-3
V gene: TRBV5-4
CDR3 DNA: TGTGCCAGCAGTACGGCACGAGGAGATACGCAGTATTTT
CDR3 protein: CASSTARGDTQYF

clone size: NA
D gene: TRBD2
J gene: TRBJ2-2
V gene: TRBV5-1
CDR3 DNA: TGCGCCAGCAGCCCGGGACTAGCGGATTACACCGGGGAGCTGTTTTTT
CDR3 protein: CASSPGLADYTGELFF

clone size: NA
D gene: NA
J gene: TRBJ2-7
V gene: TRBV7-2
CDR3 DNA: TGTGCCAGCAGCGTCCGGGACATCACCTACGAGCAGTACTTC
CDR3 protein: CASSVRDITYEQYF

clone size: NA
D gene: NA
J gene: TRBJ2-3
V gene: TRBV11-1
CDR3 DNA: TGTGCCAGCAGCTCTGGGGGATTTAATACGCAGTATTTT
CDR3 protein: CASSSGGFNTQYF

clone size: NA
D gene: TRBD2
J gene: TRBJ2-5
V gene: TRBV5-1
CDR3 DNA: TGCGCCAGCAGCTTGGCCCCTAGAACGGGAGGGCGGGAGACCCAGTACTTC
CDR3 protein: CASSLAPRTGGRETQYF

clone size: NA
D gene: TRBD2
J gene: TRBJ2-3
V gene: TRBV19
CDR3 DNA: TGTGCCAGTCAATCTAGCGGGACAATTGCAGATACGCAGTATTTT
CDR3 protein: CASQSSGTIADTQYF

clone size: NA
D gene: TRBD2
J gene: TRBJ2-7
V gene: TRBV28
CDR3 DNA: TGTGCCAGCAGTCCTCTAGCGGGAGCGAGATACGAGCAGTACTTC
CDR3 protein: CASSPLAGARYEQYF

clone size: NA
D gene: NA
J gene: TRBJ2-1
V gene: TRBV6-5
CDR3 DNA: TGTGCCAGCAGCCGCGGAGGGGGAAATGAGCAGTTCTTC
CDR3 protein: CASSRGGGNEQFF

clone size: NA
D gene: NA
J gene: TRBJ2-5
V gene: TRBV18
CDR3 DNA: TGTGCCAGCTCACCACCCGGGGCAGAGACCCAGTACTTC
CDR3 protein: CASSPPGAETQYF

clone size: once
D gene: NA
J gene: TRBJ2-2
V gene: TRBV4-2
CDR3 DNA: TGTGCCAGCAGCCAAAGGGACACCGGGGAGCTGTTTTTT
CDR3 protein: CASSQRDTGELFF

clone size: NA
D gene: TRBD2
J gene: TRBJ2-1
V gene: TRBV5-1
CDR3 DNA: TGCGCCAGCAGCTTGGCCGGGACTAGCGGTCGGAATGAGCAGTTCTTC
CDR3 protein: CASSLAGTSGRNEQFF

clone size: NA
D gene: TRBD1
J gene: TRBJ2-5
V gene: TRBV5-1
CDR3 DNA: TGCGCCAGCAGCTCGGATGGACAGGGAGGAAGCGAGACCCAGTACTTC
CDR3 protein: CASSSDGQGGSETQYF

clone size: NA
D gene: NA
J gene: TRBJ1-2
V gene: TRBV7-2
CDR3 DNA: TGTGCCAGCAGCCCGGGGGGCAGCCTCGGGTATGGCTACACCTTC
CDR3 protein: CASSPGGSLGYGYTF

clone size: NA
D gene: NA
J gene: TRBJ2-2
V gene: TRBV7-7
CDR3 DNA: TGTGCCAGCAGCCCAAATATGGTAGCAGCCGGGGAGCTGTTTTTT
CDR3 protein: CASSPNMVAAGELFF

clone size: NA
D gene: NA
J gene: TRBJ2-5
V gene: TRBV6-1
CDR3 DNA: TGTGCCAGCAGTGGTTTAGACACCCAGTACTTC
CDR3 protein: CASSGLDTQYF

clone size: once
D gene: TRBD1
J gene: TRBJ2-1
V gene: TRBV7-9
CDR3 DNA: TGTGCCAGCAGCTTAAACCAGAAGAAGACAGGGGTCTCCTACAATGAGCAGTTCTTC
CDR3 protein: CASSLNQKKTGVSYNEQFF

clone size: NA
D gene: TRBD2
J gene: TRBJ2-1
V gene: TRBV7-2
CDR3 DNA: TGTGCCAGCAGCTATGCCGGGACTAGCTATAGCAATGAGCAGTTCTTC
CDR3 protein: CASSYAGTSYSNEQFF

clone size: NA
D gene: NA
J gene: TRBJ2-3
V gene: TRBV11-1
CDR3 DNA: TGTGCCAGCAGCTTAGAAAATCTAGACGTGGTGGGGGATACGCAGTATTTT
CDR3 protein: CASSLENLDVVGDTQYF

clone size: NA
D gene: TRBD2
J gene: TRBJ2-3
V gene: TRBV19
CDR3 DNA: TGTGCCAGTAGTATAGGCCTAGCGGGCACAGATACGCAGTATTTT
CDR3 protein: CASSIGLAGTDTQYF

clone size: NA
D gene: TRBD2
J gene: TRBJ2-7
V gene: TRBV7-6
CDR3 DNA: TGTGCCAGCAGCTTAGTGGGGACTAGCGGCTACGAGCAGTACTTC
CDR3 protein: CASSLVGTSGYEQYF

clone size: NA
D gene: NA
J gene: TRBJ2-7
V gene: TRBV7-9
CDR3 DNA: TGTGCCAGCAGCTTTCCCTCCTCCTACGAGCAGTACTTC
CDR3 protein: CASSFPSSYEQYF

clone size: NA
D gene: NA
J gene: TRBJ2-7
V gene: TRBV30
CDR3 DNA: TGTGCCACTGACACAGGAGGATACGAGCAGTACTTC
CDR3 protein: CATDTGGYEQYF

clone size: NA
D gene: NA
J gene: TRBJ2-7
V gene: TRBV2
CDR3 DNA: TGTGCCAGCAGGGGAGGCAGGGGTGGCTACGAGCAGTACTTC
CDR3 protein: CASRGGRGGYEQYF

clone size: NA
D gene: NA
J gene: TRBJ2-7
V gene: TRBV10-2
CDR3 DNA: TGCGCCAGCAGTGAGATCGGCGCACCAATCTCCTACGAGCAGTACTTC
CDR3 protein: CASSEIGAPISYEQYF

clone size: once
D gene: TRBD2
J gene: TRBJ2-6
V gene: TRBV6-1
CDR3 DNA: TGTGCCAGCAGTCCGGGGGGCTCTGGGGCCAACGTCCTGACTTTC
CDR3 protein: CASSPGGSGANVLTF

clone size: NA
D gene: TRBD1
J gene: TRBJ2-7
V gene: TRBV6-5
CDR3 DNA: TGTGCCAGCAGTGGATCGGACAGGGGGTCCTACGAGCAGTACTTC
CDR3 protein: CASSGSDRGSYEQYF

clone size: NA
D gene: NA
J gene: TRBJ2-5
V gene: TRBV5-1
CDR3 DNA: TGCGCCAGCAGCTCCCCCGCTTCTTCCTCCCAGTACTTC
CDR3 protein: CASSSPASSSQYF